The 19 T cell receptor beta chains given below trace back to one sample, sequenced in a study of blood T cell repertoires in COVID-19. Profiled with immunoSEQ multiplex PCR; TCRdb holds only in-frame clones, not every one. The profile shows a few hundred thousand clones, 80% to 85% of them singletons. Sequenced input: peripheral blood. Receptor source: a woman of 80 years or more with COVID-19, enrolled during active disease.

J is TRBJ2-7 and V is TRBV28, with 12 bases lining up with TRBD2. The germline gives CDR1 MDHEN, CDR2 SYDVKM. V shed 5 bases and J 7 bases; nucleotides not matched to a gene: 9. CDR3 length: 15 residues. The CDR3 coding sequence is TGTGCCAGCAGTCCGCCCGGGACTAGCGGGCGAGAGCAGTACTTC. Encoded protein: CASSPPGTSGREQYF.

Concerning this clone: The same CDR3 arises from other DNA sequences in this sample as well. The rearrangement joins TRBV27 to TRBJ1-2; D unclear. CDR1 and CDR2 (germline): MNHEY, SMNVEV (reference sequence). CDR3 length equals 14 residues. Trimming took 4 bases from V and 2 from J, leaving 11 bases between them. Here the CDR3 reads CASSSRTGNYGYTF. DNA for the CDR3: TGTGCCAGCAGTTCCCGGACGGGGAACTATGGCTACACCTTC.

The V call is TRBV18, the J call TRBJ1-2; 11 bases fit TRBD1. CDR3 length: 14 residues. The V gene end was trimmed by 3 bases and the J gene end by 4 bases; junction bases not matched to a gene: 1. Germline lookup yields CDR1 KGHSH and CDR2 LQKENI. CDR3 sequence reads: CASSPGTGGYGYTF. CDR3 DNA: TGTGCCAGCTCACCCGGGACAGGGGGCTATGGCTACACCTTC.

The chain has TRBV5-1 and TRBJ1-1; possibly TRBD1 for D (6 bases). The CDR3 sequence is 14 residues long. The V end lost 0 bases, the J end lost 5 bases, and 11 bases lay between the germline ends. CDR1 and CDR2 (germline): SGHRS, YFSETQ. The CDR3 loop is CASSLGSGDTEAFF. The CDR3 nucleotides are TGCGCCAGCAGCTTGGGGTCAGGGGATACTGAAGCTTTCTTT.

A remark on this clone: At one boundary the junction diverges from the germline segment, which might be a read error. This sequence joins TRBV5-1 and TRBJ1-2; D remains ambiguous. Germline loops: CDR1 SGHRS, CDR2 YFSETQ. This CDR3 spans 13 amino acids. CDR3 nucleotide sequence: TGCGCCAGCAGCTTGGTTGCAGGTTATGACTACACCTTC. It codes for CASSLVAGYDYTF. Combining the CDR3 with reference TRBV5-1 and TRBJ1-2 gives the whole variable domain KAGVTQTPRYLIKTRGQQVTLSCSPISGHRSVSWYQQTPGQGLQFLFEYFSETQRNKGNFPGRFSGRQFSNSRSEMNVSTLELGDSALYLCASSLVAGYDYTFGSGTRLTVV.

The chain combines TRBV5-6 with TRBJ1-2, with 8 bases that match TRBD1. Germline V gives CDR1 SGHDT, CDR2 YYEEEE. Losses at the gene ends were 4 bases for V and 4 bases for J; bases not matched to a gene: 3. The CDR3 is made up of 13 amino acids. The CDR3 loop is CASSAGQGYGYTF. The DNA of the CDR3 is TGTGCCAGCAGCGCCGGACAGGGCTATGGCTACACCTTC.

The J gene is TRBJ2-5, the V gene TRBV6-5, with 10 bases fitting TRBD2. The CDR3 sequence is 13 residues long. CDR1 is MNHEY, CDR2 SVGAGI, per germline. The ends lost 10 bases at V and 5 bases at J; junction bases unmatched: 7. The CDR3 reads CATRTSGGETQYF. CDR3 DNA: TGTGCCACCAGGACTAGCGGCGGGGAGACCCAGTACTTC.

V is TRBV2 and J is TRBJ2-1, with TRBD2 matching 9 bases. Losses at the gene ends were 2 bases for V and 0 bases for J; bases not matched to a gene: 8. This CDR3 contains 18 residues. Germline-derived CDR1 and CDR2 are SNHLY and FYNNEI. For the CDR3, the DNA is TGTGCCAGCAGTGAACCCAGCGGGGGGCCACCCTCCTACAATGAGCAGTTCTTC. This gives the protein CASSEPSGGPPSYNEQFF. Combining the CDR3 with reference TRBV2 and TRBJ2-1 gives the whole variable domain EPEVTQTPSHQVTQMGQEVILRCVPISNHLYFYWYRQILGQKVEFLVSFYNNEISEKSEIFDDQFSVERPDGSNFTLKIRSTKLEDSAMYFCASSEPSGGPPSYNEQFFGPGTRLTVL.

This clone was found once. V and J are TRBV3-1 (or the pseudogene TRBV3-2) and TRBJ2-3; D is possibly TRBD2 (7 bases). Deletions cut 4 bases from V and 7 bases from J, with 15 bases between. CDR3 length: 14 residues. Germline-derived CDR1 and CDR2 are LGHDT and YNNKEL (reference sequence). CDR3 in DNA: TGTGCCAGCAGCCCCGGTGGGGGGGGCCATACGCAGTATTTT. Its translation is CASSPGGGGHTQYF.

The J gene is TRBJ1-5, the V gene TRBV2; no clear D gene. The V end was cut by 3 bases, the J end by 9 bases, with 12 bases between. CDR1 is SNHLY and CDR2 is FYNNEI in the germline V gene. This CDR3 is 13 amino acids long. CDR3: CASSDHSSWPQHF. CDR3 coding DNA: TGTGCCAGCAGTGATCACAGCTCATGGCCCCAGCATTTT. The full variable domain, rest sourced from reference TRBV2 and TRBJ1-5, is EPEVTQTPSHQVTQMGQEVILRCVPISNHLYFYWYRQILGQKVEFLVSFYNNEISEKSEIFDDQFSVERPDGSNFTLKIRSTKLEDSAMYFCASSDHSSWPQHFGDGTRLSIL.

The rearrangement uses TRBV5-4 and TRBJ2-7, with D possibly TRBD1 on 6 matching bases. Trimming shortened V by 3 bases and J by 2 bases, and 15 bases separated the two germline ends. Germline V gene data show CDR1 as SGHNT and CDR2 as YYREEE (reference sequence). This CDR3 has 15 amino acids. In DNA, the CDR3 is TGTGCCAGCAGCTCCCGTCAGGGGTCGGCCTACGAGCAGTACTTC. Amino acid sequence: CASSSRQGSAYEQYF.

This chain uses TRBV7-2 with TRBJ2-2, with D unresolved. Trimming took 1 base from V and 3 from J, leaving 3 bases between them. The CDR3 spans 13 residues. Germline V gives CDR1 SGHTA, CDR2 FQGNSA. DNA for the CDR3: TGTGCCAGCAGCTTAGACTACACCGGGGAGCTGTTTTTT. Translation: CASSLDYTGELFF.

The chain carries TRBV6-6 and TRBJ2-3; TRBD1 is a possible D gene (5 bases). There are 14 residues in the CDR3. CDR1 and CDR2 (germline): MNHNY, SVGAGI (reference sequence). V was shortened by 0 bases and J by 9 bases, with 13 bases between the two germline ends. CDR3 protein: CASSYSGHRATQYF. DNA for the CDR3: TGTGCCAGCAGTTACTCGGGGCATCGAGCCACGCAGTATTTT.

CDR3: CAFSGDSYEQYF. CDR3 in DNA: TGTGCCTTTTCGGGGGATTCCTACGAGCAGTACTTC. This chain links TRBV30 with TRBJ2-7; maybe TRBD2 (6 bases). Per germline, CDR1 GTSNPN and CDR2 SVGIG (reference sequence). The CDR3 has 12 amino acids. V gave up 7 bases and J gave up 1 base, with 11 bases separating them.

The chain has TRBV6-6 and TRBJ1-5, with a tentative D call TRBD1 (5 bases). Trimming left V 5 bases short and J 5 bases short, with 22 bases between. The CDR3 runs 17 residues. From germline, CDR1 is MNHNY and CDR2 SVGAGI (reference sequence). The DNA of the CDR3 is TGTGCCAGCAGTCGCGCCGGGGGGGGAGTAAGCTATCAGCCCCAGCATTTT. Amino acids: CASSRAGGGVSYQPQHF.

V usage is TRBV14 and J usage is TRBJ2-1, with 16 bases matching TRBD2. Germline V gene lookup returns CDR1 SGHDN and CDR2 FVKESK. The CDR3 length is 21 residues. V dropped 3 bases and J dropped 0; count of bases not matched to a gene: 11. DNA for the CDR3: TGTGCCAGCAGCCAGTGGCCTCCGGGACTAGCGGGGGGGAGCTCCTACAATGAGCAGTTCTTC. It yields the protein CASSQWPPGLAGGSSYNEQFF.

The J gene is TRBJ1-5, the V gene TRBV27; 7 bases match TRBD1. Germline V lookup: CDR1 MNHEY, CDR2 SMNVEV (reference sequence). The CDR3 consists of 13 residues. V shed 5 bases, J shed 9 bases, and the junction held 7 bases outside the gene matches. The CDR3 DNA reads TGTGCCAGCAGTCCGGGACAGCTTTGGCCCCAGCATTTT. It yields the protein CASSPGQLWPQHF.

This chain uses TRBV5-6 with TRBJ2-5, with unresolved D. Trimming shortened V by 4 bases and J by 2 bases, and 15 bases separated the two germline ends. The CDR3 sequence is 15 residues long. Germline assignment: CDR1 SGHDT and CDR2 YYEEEE. The CDR3 reads CASSLDTKSQETQYF. The CDR3 DNA follows: TGTGCCAGCAGCCTCGACACGAAATCTCAAGAGACCCAGTACTTC.

In this sample, this clone turned up once. DNA for the CDR3: TGTGCCAGCAGCGCCCCCTTGGGGGGGGCATCTTATGAGCAGTTCTTC. This sequence encodes CASSAPLGGASYEQFF. The chain links TRBV7-2 to TRBJ2-1; D perhaps matches TRBD2 (7 bases). V lost 5 bases, J lost 8 bases, and 22 bases lay in between. The CDR3 is 16 amino acids. Per the germline V gene, CDR1 is SGHTA and CDR2 is FQGNSA. Full variable domain (remainder filled in from reference TRBV7-2 and TRBJ2-1): GAGVSQSPSNKVTEKGKDVELRCDPISGHTALYWYRQSLGQGLEFLIYFQGNSAPDKSGLPSDRFSAERTGGSVSTLTIQRTQQEDSAVYLCASSAPLGGASYEQFFGPGTRLTVL.